A selection of T cell receptor beta chains follows, all from one sample in a study of cytomegalovirus exposure and HLA in healthy donors. Measured with immunoSEQ multiplex PCR; TCRdb has only the in-frame clones, and not every one. Here the sample spans about 130,000 clones, 75% to 85% being singletons. Sequencing was carried out using PBMCs. These receptors came from a man younger than 45 in good health and CMV-seropositive. The CDR3 runs from the conserved cysteine through the conserved F or W. A D gene is named only where the DNA matches it firmly. The size field is filled for only some rows; it gives once, few, many or a size class.

.	TRBV5-6	TRBJ1-2	.	TGTGCCAGCACTAGACAGTCCTATGGCTACACCTTC	CASTRQSYGYTF
.	TRBV6-1	TRBJ2-7	.	TGTGCCAGCAGTCTAGGGGACTCCTCCTACGAGCAGTACTTC	CASSLGDSSYEQYF
.	TRBV4-1	TRBJ1-2	TRBD1	TGCGCCAGCAGCCAACCACTCCGACAGGGATCTAACTATGGCTACACCTTC	CASSQPLRQGSNYGYTF
.	TRBV7-8	TRBJ2-1	.	TGTGCCATAATAGTGCCGCGGAGCTCCGGTGAGCAGTTCTTC	CAIIVPRSSGEQFF
.	TRBV6-1	TRBJ1-4	.	TGTGCCAGCAGTGAGGCTGGTATTCTGACAGCAACTAATGAAAAACTGTTTTTT	CASSEAGILTATNEKLFF
.	TRBV27	TRBJ2-1	.	TGTGCCAGCAGACACCAGGGGTATGAGCAGTTCTTC	CASRHQGYEQFF
.	TRBV9	TRBJ2-7	.	TGTGCCAGCAGCGTAGGGGAGGGGGTTGAGTCCTACGAGCAGTACTTC	CASSVGEGVESYEQYF
.	TRBV9	TRBJ2-1	.	TGTGCCAGCAGCGTAGGGACAGATGAATACAATGAGCAGTTCTTC	CASSVGTDEYNEQFF
.	TRBV18	TRBJ1-2	TRBD1	TGTGCCAGCTCACTTACCGGGACAGGCCAATTTAACTATGGCTACACCTTC	CASSLTGTGQFNYGYTF
.	TRBV7-2	TRBJ1-2	.	TGTGCCAGCAGCTTAGCACCTCAGGGGTCCTATGGCTACACCTTC	CASSLAPQGSYGYTF
.	TRBV7-2	TRBJ1-6	.	TGTGCCAGCAGCTTAGACCGGGTCTCACCCCTCCACTTT	CASSLDRVSPLHF
.	TRBV5-1	TRBJ2-7	TRBD1	TGCGCCAGCAGCGTGGGACAGGGTTTCTACGAGCAGTACTTC	CASSVGQGFYEQYF
.	TRBV10-1	TRBJ2-7	TRBD1	TGCGCAAGCACCTTCAGGGGGCTCTGCTACGAGCAGTACTTC	CASTFRGLCYEQYF
.	TRBV10-3	TRBJ2-6	.	TGTGCCATCAGGCAGGGTTCCGGGGCCAACGTCCTGACTTTC	CAIRQGSGANVLTF
.	TRBV27	TRBJ1-1	TRBD1	TGTGCCAGCAGTTTCAGGGGGGTGGGCACTGAAGCTTTCTTT	CASSFRGVGTEAFF
.	TRBV11-2	TRBJ2-1	TRBD1	TGTGCCAGCAGCCCCGGGACAGGGAACAATGAGCAGTTCTTC	CASSPGTGNNEQFF
.	TRBV27	TRBJ2-7	.	TGTGCCAGCAGTTTCCGGGACACCCGCTTGTACGAGCAGTACTTC	CASSFRDTRLYEQYF
once	TRBV27	TRBJ2-6	.	TGTGCCAGCAGTTTACTTTCTGGGGCCAACGTCCTGACTTTC	CASSLLSGANVLTF
few	TRBV4-1	TRBJ2-1	.	TGCGCCAGCAGTCCTTTTGGGCAGAGCTCCTACAATGAGCAGTTCTTC	CASSPFGQSSYNEQFF
.	TRBV19	TRBJ1-2	.	TGTGCCAGTACCCCATGGGGGGACGACCTCACTGGCTACACCTTC	CASTPWGDDLTGYTF
.	TRBV10-2	TRBJ2-2	.	TGCGCCAGCACAACCGGACAGGGAGGGGTCGGGGAGCTGTTTTTT	CASTTGQGGVGELFF
.	TRBV10-3	TRBJ1-1	.	TGTGCCATCAGTGAGAGAAGAGGGTCCGACACTGAAGCTTTCTTT	CAISERRGSDTEAFF
.	TRBV7-2	TRBJ1-1	.	TGTGCCAGCAGTTGGGGAGTCGTGAACACTGAAGCTTTCTTT	CASSWGVVNTEAFF
.	TRBV2	TRBJ2-1	TRBD1	TGTGCCAGCAGTGGGGGACAGGGGGTTTACTACAATGAGCAGTTCTTC	CASSGGQGVYYNEQFF
.	TRBV11-3	TRBJ2-5	.	TGTGCCAGCAGCTTAGACCCCGGCCAAGAGACCCAGTACTTC	CASSLDPGQETQYF
few	TRBV9	TRBJ1-1	.	TGTGCCAGCAGCCGAGATTCGTTGAGCATAATGAACACTGAAGCTTTCTTT	CASSRDSLSIMNTEAFF
.	TRBV5-6	TRBJ2-2	.	TGTGCCAGCAGCTTGTTTACACTGGGGGCCGGCGGGGAGCTGTTTTTT	CASSLFTLGAGGELFF
.	TRBV27	TRBJ2-7	.	TGTGCCAGCAGTTTAAGGGGAACCTCCTACGAGCAGTACTTC	CASSLRGTSYEQYF
.	TRBV6-5	TRBJ2-5	.	TGTGCCAGCAGTGCGAGCCGGGGAAAAGAGACCCAGTACTTC	CASSASRGKETQYF
.	TRBV7-3	TRBJ1-4	TRBD1	TGTGCCAGCAGCCATAAACAGGGGGCTGAGTGGACTAATGAAAAACTGTTTTTT	CASSHKQGAEWTNEKLFF
.	TRBV27	TRBJ2-7	.	TGTGCCAGCAGTTTACGTGGTACGTCCTACGAGCAGTACTTC	CASSLRGTSYEQYF
.	TRBV28	TRBJ2-3	TRBD2	TGTGCCAGCAGCTATACTAGCGGGGGGGGAGTAGGCACAGATACGCAGTATTTT	CASSYTSGGGVGTDTQYF
.	TRBV6-1	TRBJ1-2	TRBD1	TGTGCCAGCAGCGGACAGGGGGGAGCGGGCGGCTACACCTTC	CASSGQGGAGGYTF
.	TRBV9	TRBJ2-7	.	TGTGCCAGCAGCCCCCAGGTGGGGGGCTCCTACGAGCAGTACTTC	CASSPQVGGSYEQYF
.	TRBV6-1	TRBJ2-7	TRBD2	TGTGCCAGTTCCAGCCTGGCGGGGGGTGGGCAGTACTTC	CASSSLAGGGQYF
.	TRBV6-6	TRBJ1-5	TRBD1	TGTGCCAGCAGCTGGGACAGCCGTCAGCCCCAGCATTTT	CASSWDSRQPQHF
.	TRBV6-5	TRBJ1-4	.	TGTGCCAGCGCGACCGGGGGGACTAATGAAAAACTGTTTTTT	CASATGGTNEKLFF
.	TRBV10-2	TRBJ2-7	TRBD1	TGCGCCAGCAAAATCGGGACAGAGCTACGAGAGCAGTACTTC	CASKIGTELREQYF
.	TRBV27	TRBJ1-2	.	TGTGCCAGCAGTTTAGCCAGAACCAACTATGGCTACACCTTC	CASSLARTNYGYTF
few	TRBV2	TRBJ1-4	TRBD1	TGTGCCAGCACGGACAGGGGTATGGGTGAAAAACTGTTTTTT	CASTDRGMGEKLFF
few	TRBV21-1	TRBJ1-1	.	TGTGCCAGCAGCGCCCGGGACAGGGGGCTCACTGAAGCTTTCTTT	CASSARDRGLTEAFF
.	TRBV28	TRBJ2-7	.	TGTGCCAGCAGTTTATGGGGGGGGCAGACCTACGAGCAGTACTTC	CASSLWGGQTYEQYF
.	TRBV5-1	TRBJ1-6	.	TGCGCCAGCAGGGAGGGGAGTTCACCCCTCCACTTT	CASREGSSPLHF
.	TRBV2	TRBJ1-2	.	TGTGCCAGCAGGGGGACTCTGTGGGACTATGGCTACACCTTC	CASRGTLWDYGYTF
.	TRBV6-4	TRBJ2-2	TRBD2	TGTGCCAGCAAACGCCCCAGACTAGCGCAGAACACCGGGGAGCTGTTTTTT	CASKRPRLAQNTGELFF
.	TRBV7-6	TRBJ1-1	.	TGTGCCAGCAGCTTAGCTACGACAGTTGCTGAAGCTTTCTTT	CASSLATTVAEAFF
.	TRBV15	TRBJ1-2	.	TGTGCCACCAGCATTCCTAGGGGTGGCTACACCTTC	CATSIPRGGYTF
.	TRBV6-5	TRBJ2-5	.	TGTGCCAGCAGAACTGGGGGGCAAGAGACCCAGTACTTC	CASRTGGQETQYF
.	TRBV12-5	TRBJ2-4	TRBD1	TGTGCTAGTGGTTTACCTCAGGGGGCCCTGGCCAAAAACATTCAGTACTTC	CASGLPQGALAKNIQYF
.	TRBV19	TRBJ1-2	.	TGTGCCAGTAGTCCACGCCTCAGGTCTCAAGGCTACACCTTC	CASSPRLRSQGYTF
.	TRBV16	TRBJ2-5	.	TGTGCCAGCAGCCAGGACAACCAAGAGACCCAGTACTTC	CASSQDNQETQYF
.	TRBV29-1	TRBJ2-5	.	TGCAGCGTTACAGGTCAAGAGACCCAGTACTTC	CSVTGQETQYF